This T cell receptor beta chain emerged from a study of cytomegalovirus exposure and HLA in healthy donors. Points from the study as a whole: High specificity and sensitivity for cytomegalovirus status were reported for the classifier. After further analysis at a later stage, 17,000 or so TCR beta sequences were associated with HLA alleles at 0.05 false discovery rate. In a later analysis, a missense DCLRE1C variant was linked to TCR beta V- and J-gene trimming. Cytomegalovirus association was listed for about 180 TCR beta chains.

With regard to this clone: The antigen is undetermined.

Germline V gives CDR1 MDHEN, CDR2 SYDVKM. There are 15 residues in the CDR3. Trimming removed 6 bases from V and 2 bases from J; junction bases left unmatched: 4. The PCR had 60 Vbeta and 13 Jbeta primers. Some clones are missing from TCRdb's copy, which holds only in-frame ones; the method was immunoSEQ multiplex PCR. The data show roughly 120,000 clones, with 73% seen just once and around 4.8% held by the top ten. This chain joins TRBV28 and TRBJ2-5, with 12 bases that match TRBD2. Sample: PBMCs. This TCR derives from a man aged 55 to 69 in good health and CMV-seropositive. CDR3 sequence: CASRDGTSGQETQYF. The CDR3 DNA reads TGTGCCAGCAGGGATGGGACTAGCGGGCAAGAGACCCAGTACTTC.